A single sample gave rise to the 15 T cell receptor beta chains below, sequenced in a study of OX40 agonist ivuxolimab in advanced cancers. Clones were sequenced by immunoSEQ multiplex PCR, and TCRdb holds only the in-frame ones, with some missing. The sample carries fewer than 95,000 clones, more than 75% recorded once. The sequenced sample was CD4+ or CD8+ T cells sorted from blood, obtained in a trial of the OX40 agonist ivuxolimab. The source is an adult with an advanced solid tumor such as melanoma, head and neck, liver or kidney cancer.

The V call is TRBV2, the J call TRBJ2-6; TRBD1 matches 8 bases. Germline V gene sequence: CDR1 SNHLY, CDR2 FYNNEI. CDR3 length: 15 residues. The junction had 3 bases not matched to a gene; V was cut back by 4 bases and J by 4 bases. The CDR3 nucleotides read TGTGCCAGCAGTGTGACAGGGGCGGGGGCCAACGTCCTGACTTTC. Translated: CASSVTGAGANVLTF. The full variable domain, with the rest looked up from reference TRBV2 and TRBJ2-6, is EPEVTQTPSHQVTQMGQEVILRCVPISNHLYFYWYRQILGQKVEFLVSFYNNEISEKSEIFDDQFSVERPDGSNFTLKIRSTKLEDSAMYFCASSVTGAGANVLTFGAGSRLTVL.

The chain is built from TRBV10-3 and TRBJ2-7; D ambiguous. V was pared by 6 bases and J by 1 base, with 4 bases between. This CDR3 is 11 amino acids long. Germline values: CDR1 ENHRY, CDR2 SYGVKD. Here the CDR3 DNA reads TGTGCCATCAGCGCGTCCTACGAGCAGTACTTC. Its translation: CAISASYEQYF.

The chain uses TRBV28 and TRBJ1-1, with D uncertain. The CDR3 spans 14 residues. Trimming removed 3 bases from V and 3 bases from J, with 11 bases in between. The V gene's germline CDR1 is MDHEN and CDR2 SYDVKM. The CDR3 sequence: CASSLRADDTEAFF. The CDR3 DNA sequence: TGTGCCAGCAGTTTGCGGGCCGACGACACTGAAGCTTTCTTT.

This chain uses TRBV18 with TRBJ1-4; D call uncertain. The germline gives CDR1 KGHSH, CDR2 LQKENI. This CDR3 spans 15 amino acids. V was cut by 4 bases and J by 0 bases, with 9 bases left in between. This chain's CDR3 is CASSLSDSTNEKLFF. CDR3 in DNA: TGTGCCAGCTCACTCTCAGATTCAACTAATGAAAAACTGTTTTTT.

The chain has TRBV2 and TRBJ2-2, with 7 bases matching TRBD2. The CDR3 length is 16 residues. The ends lost 2 bases at V and 5 bases at J; junction bases unmatched: 8. Germline CDR1 SNHLY, CDR2 FYNNEI. CDR3 sequence: CASSERSGRGTGELFF. CDR3 nucleotides: TGTGCCAGCAGTGAACGTAGCGGGCGGGGAACCGGGGAGCTGTTTTTT.

This chain links TRBV11-3 with TRBJ2-1, with D hard to call. CDR3 length equals 13 residues. CDR1 SGHNT and CDR2 YENEEA come from the germline V gene. Between the trimmed V and J ends, which lost 5 bases and 5 bases, there was a span of 10 bases. The CDR3 reads CASSIGPNNEQFF. CDR3 bases: TGTGCCAGCAGCATCGGACCGAACAATGAGCAGTTCTTC.

This chain connects TRBV10-3 to TRBJ1-1; no clear D. Looked up from germline, CDR1 is ENHRY and CDR2 is SYGVKD. Trimming took 8 bases from V and 1 from J, leaving 8 bases between them. CDR3 length equals 12 residues. CDR3 coding DNA: TGTGCCATCGGACGGGGGAACACTGAAGCTTTCTTT. Protein product: CAIGRGNTEAFF.

In this sample, this clone turned up once. Other DNA variants within this sample encode the same CDR3. The chain carries TRBV15 and TRBJ1-2; maybe TRBD1 (5 bases). V was cut by 0 bases and J by 4 bases, with 12 bases left in between. The germline V gene encodes CDR1 LNHNV and CDR2 YYDKDF (reference sequence). The CDR3 covers 15 residues. CDR3 amino acids: CATSRDAGALYGYTF. DNA of the CDR3: TGTGCCACCAGCAGAGATGCCGGGGCCCTCTATGGCTACACCTTC.

The chain uses TRBV7-6 and TRBJ2-3; D ambiguous. This CDR3 comprises 13 residues. Trimming stripped 2 bases from V and 3 bases from J, with 6 bases between. Germline CDR1 and CDR2: SGHVS and FNYEAQ. CDR3 bases: TGTGCCAGCAGCTTAATTGGGACAGATACGCAGTATTTT. Its protein product is CASSLIGTDTQYF.

The rearrangement uses TRBV6-5 and TRBJ1-2; weak D call: TRBD1 (6 bases). The length of the CDR3 is 14 residues. The ends were cut back, 6 bases at V and 3 bases at J, with 14 bases in the middle. Germline CDR1 is MNHEY and CDR2 is SVGAGI. The CDR3 is CASSLETGHYGYTF. The CDR3 coding sequence is TGTGCCAGCAGCTTAGAGACAGGCCACTATGGCTACACCTTC.

This clone was found once. The chain links TRBV6-4 to TRBJ2-1, with 8 positions matching TRBD2. The J segment lost 4 bases and the V segment lost 0 bases, leaving 14 bases of the junction unmatched. Germline V lookup: CDR1 MRHNA, CDR2 SNTAGT. The CDR3 runs to 19 residues. The CDR3 DNA reads as TGTGCCAGCAGTGACTCGGTTTTTCTAGCGGGTCCCAAGTACAATGAGCAGTTCTTC. This translates into CASSDSVFLAGPKYNEQFF.

This chain joins TRBV19 and TRBJ2-1; 16 bases are a match to TRBD2. Germline V gene lookup returns CDR1 LNHDA and CDR2 SQIVND (reference sequence). V gave up 3 bases and J gave up 4 bases; unmatched junction bases: 9. The CDR3 loop spans 19 amino acids. This CDR3 reads CASSMFFGTSGRDYNEQFF. CDR3 DNA: TGTGCCAGTAGTATGTTCTTCGGGACTAGCGGGAGGGATTACAATGAGCAGTTCTTC.

The rearrangement joins TRBV30 to TRBJ2-6; maybe TRBD1 (5 bases). This CDR3 is built from 14 residues. V gave up 1 base and J gave up 4 bases, with 8 bases separating them. Germline assignment: CDR1 GTSNPN and CDR2 SVGIG (reference sequence). CDR3 DNA sequence: TGTGCCTGGAGTGACAGGACCGGGGCCAACGTCCTGACTTTC. As protein: CAWSDRTGANVLTF.

The chain uses TRBV7-2 and TRBJ1-1; D remains unclear. The CDR3 covers 13 residues. CDR1 is SGHTA, CDR2 FQGNSA, per germline. The V end was cut by 4 bases, the J end by 3 bases, with 9 bases between. The CDR3 protein is CASSSAPDTEAFF. CDR3 in DNA: TGTGCCAGCAGCTCCGCGCCGGACACTGAAGCTTTCTTT.

The V and J genes are TRBV5-1 and TRBJ2-2; 10 bases fit TRBD2. Germline V gene sequence: CDR1 SGHRS, CDR2 YFSETQ. J was trimmed by 4 bases and V by 3 bases; bases with no gene match: 6. The CDR3 has 16 residues. The CDR3 DNA follows: TGCGCCAGCAGCTCGCCTAGCGGGAGCGGCACCGGGGAGCTGTTTTTT. Its translation: CASSSPSGSGTGELFF. The complete variable domain, with remaining parts taken from reference TRBV5-1 and TRBJ2-2, reads KAGVTQTPRYLIKTRGQQVTLSCSPISGHRSVSWYQQTPGQGLQFLFEYFSETQRNKGNFPGRFSGRQFSNSRSEMNVSTLELGDSALYLCASSSPSGSGTGELFFGEGSRLTVL.